Presented here are 21 T cell receptor beta chains from one specimen sequenced in a study of T cell repertoires in cytomegalovirus infection. TCRdb called the reads again in MiXCR, with one record for every CDR3 protein. This table holds about 70,000 distinct CDR3 sequences, 20% to 25% found once. No antigens are known for them. The sample consisted of CD8+ T cells from cultured PBMCs, taken from culture after CMV antigen stimulation. The receptor source for this set is a human donor in good health (CMV status not recorded). Some clones in this sample may be carry-over from other donors' samples.

This clonotype was counted a single time. CDR3 in amino acids: CASSLGAPSPGYTF. The CDR3 region has the DNA TGTGCCAGCAGCTTAGGGGCCCCTTCCCCGGGCTACACCTTC. V and J are TRBV7-2 and TRBJ1-2; D ambiguous. The germline V gene has CDR1 SGHTA and CDR2 FQGNSA. The ends were cut back, 1 base at V and 8 bases at J, with 14 bases in the middle. There are 14 residues in the CDR3. Supplemented by reference TRBV7-2 and TRBJ1-2, the full variable domain reads GAGVSQSPSNKVTEKGKDVELRCDPISGHTALYWYRQSLGQGLEFLIYFQGNSAPDKSGLPSDRFSAERTGGSVSTLTIQRTQQEDSAVYLCASSLGAPSPGYTFGSGTRLTVV.

In this sample, this clonotype turned up a few times. The rearrangement uses TRBV7-9 and TRBJ1-6; a weak D match, TRBD1 (6 bases). Deletions cut 5 bases from V and 7 bases from J, with 18 bases between. CDR3 length: 16 residues. Germline loops: CDR1 SEHNR, CDR2 FQNEAQ (reference sequence). The CDR3 DNA is TGTGCCAGCAGCCCGGACAGCCTAGCATTAAATTCACCCCTCCACTTT. It encodes CASSPDSLALNSPLHF.

Only a few counts were recorded for this clonotype. J is TRBJ2-5 and V is TRBV7-2; 7 positions agree with TRBD1. The junction had 6 bases not matched to a gene; V was cut back by 3 bases and J by 2 bases. This CDR3 has 15 amino acids. Germline CDR1 reads SGHTA; CDR2 reads FQGNSA. The CDR3 region has the DNA TGTGCCAGCAGCTTTCCAGGGACAGCTCAAGAGACCCAGTACTTC. This sequence encodes CASSFPGTAQETQYF.

V is TRBV7-9 and J is TRBJ2-3; a possible D gene is TRBD1 (7 bases). Germline loops: CDR1 SEHNR, CDR2 FQNEAQ (reference sequence). This CDR3 spans 15 amino acids. Trimming cost V 2 bases and J 5 bases, with 14 bases left between them. CDR3 region: CASSLSTGEEDTQYF. Here the CDR3 DNA reads TGTGCCAGCAGCTTATCCACAGGGGAGGAAGATACGCAGTATTTT.

A few counts support this clonotype. J is TRBJ1-1 and V is TRBV30; 9 nucleotides line up with TRBD1. J was trimmed by 3 bases and V by 3 bases; bases with no gene match: 2. The germline CDR1 and CDR2 sequences are GTSNPN and SVGIG (reference sequence). The CDR3 contains 13 residues. This chain's CDR3 is CAWRHRGHTEAFF. CDR3 DNA: TGTGCCTGGAGACACAGGGGGCACACTGAAGCTTTCTTT.

V usage is TRBV6-6 and J usage is TRBJ2-7; TRBD1 aligns across 10 bases. The V gene's germline CDR1 is MNHNY and CDR2 SVGAGI (reference sequence). The CDR3 consists of 15 residues. With 4 bases clipped from V and 1 base from J, the junction kept 4 bases outside the gene matches. CDR3 loop: CASSSLGQGSYEQYF. In nucleotides, the CDR3 is TGTGCCAGCAGTTCCCTGGGACAGGGGTCCTACGAGCAGTACTTC.

This clonotype was found a few times. The V call is TRBV7-9, the J call TRBJ2-5; either TRBD1 or TRBD2 may fit D (5 bases each). Germline CDR1 reads SEHNR; CDR2 reads FQNEAQ (reference sequence). The V gene lost 1 base and the J gene lost 11 bases, with 14 bases spanning the gap. This CDR3 has 13 amino acids. The CDR3 coding sequence is TGTGCCAGCAGCTTAGTAGTTAGCAGGGAGCAGTACTTC. This translates into CASSLVVSREQYF.

This chain uses TRBV7-9 with TRBJ1-4; D unresolved. The CDR3 loop spans 16 amino acids. Trimming removed 2 bases at V and 0 bases at J, with 10 bases between. The germline V gene has CDR1 SEHNR and CDR2 FQNEAQ (reference sequence). This chain's CDR3 is CASSLKRATTNEKLFF. The CDR3 DNA is TGTGCCAGCAGCTTAAAGAGGGCTACAACTAATGAAAAACTGTTTTTT.

This clonotype has a count of ten or more. V is TRBV7-2 and J is TRBJ2-2; unclear D gene. The germline V and J ends were trimmed by 2 bases and 0 bases, with 7 bases remaining between them. Germline V gene sequence: CDR1 SGHTA, CDR2 FQGNSA. The CDR3 sequence is 15 residues long. CDR3 residues: CASSLRPANTGELFF. CDR3 coding DNA: TGTGCCAGCAGCTTAAGACCTGCGAACACCGGGGAGCTGTTTTTT.

The chain has TRBV20-1 and TRBJ2-7, with 8 bases lining up with TRBD2. Germline lookup yields CDR1 DFQATT and CDR2 SNEGSKA (reference sequence). V lost 5 bases to trimming and J lost 2 bases; unmatched junction nucleotides: 11. There are 15 residues in the CDR3. The CDR3 bases are TGCAGTGCTGATAGCGGGGAAATAAGGACCTACGAGCAGTACTTC. Encoded protein: CSADSGEIRTYEQYF.

The V and J genes are TRBV27 and TRBJ1-1; 7 nucleotides match TRBD1. This CDR3 is 14 amino acids long. Germline assignment: CDR1 MNHEY and CDR2 SMNVEV (reference sequence). The V gene end was trimmed by 6 bases and the J gene end by 0 bases; junction bases not matched to a gene: 4. The chain's CDR3 is CASSRDSLNTEAFF. CDR3 sequence (DNA): TGTGCCAGCAGCCGGGACAGTCTGAACACTGAAGCTTTCTTT.

This clonotype was found a few times. The J gene is TRBJ2-1, the V gene TRBV2; D might be TRBD2 (7 bases). The CDR3 runs 14 residues. CDR1 is SNHLY and CDR2 is FYNNEI in the germline V gene. With 9 bases removed from V and 7 bases from J, the gap between germline ends came to 19 bases. In DNA, the CDR3 is TGTGCCAGAGAGGAGGGGGGGAGGGGGAATGAGCAGTTCTTC. Protein: CAREEGGRGNEQFF.

A few counts support this clonotype. The chain recombines TRBV4-3 with TRBJ1-5, with a tentative D call TRBD1 (5 bases). The germline V gene has CDR1 LGHNA and CDR2 YSLEER. CDR3 size: 13 residues. V lost 3 bases to trimming and J lost 9 bases, with 12 bases between them. The CDR3 sequence is CASSQGPQGPQHF. The CDR3 nucleotides read TGCGCCAGCAGCCAGGGGCCTCAAGGGCCCCAGCATTTT.

This clonotype was picked up a small number of times. The chain has TRBV4-1 and TRBJ2-5; TRBD1 aligns across 9 bases. There are 18 residues in the CDR3. The germline V gene has CDR1 MGHRA and CDR2 YSYEKL. V was pared by 0 bases and J by 4 bases, with 12 bases of the junction left unmatched. For the CDR3, the DNA is TGCGCCAGCAGCCAAGACGGAGGTTATTACAGGGGGCGAGAGACCCAGTACTTC. Translated, it gives CASSQDGGYYRGRETQYF.

J is TRBJ2-1 and V is TRBV4-1; no clear D gene. Germline-derived CDR1 and CDR2 are MGHRA and YSYEKL. V was clipped by 0 bases and J by 6 bases, with 12 bases between them. The CDR3 is made up of 15 amino acids. The CDR3 region is CASSQDKGFFNEQFF. The CDR3 DNA is TGCGCCAGCAGCCAAGATAAAGGTTTCTTCAATGAGCAGTTCTTC.

This clonotype was detected a few times. The rearrangement uses TRBV4-1 and TRBJ2-5; TRBD2 might be the D (6 bases). Germline lookup yields CDR1 MGHRA and CDR2 YSYEKL. This CDR3 has 18 residues. V lost 1 base to trimming and J lost 1 base, with 19 bases between them. The CDR3 region has the DNA TGCGCCAGCAGCCAAGCCCCGGGACTGGAGAATTTCCAAGAGACCCAGTACTTC. This gives the protein CASSQAPGLENFQETQYF.

The V call is TRBV14, the J call TRBJ2-2; TRBD1 or TRBD2 may be the D gene (5 bases each). Trimming removed 8 bases from V and 0 bases from J, with 16 bases in between. The CDR3 has 16 amino acids. The germline V gene has CDR1 SGHDN and CDR2 FVKESK. CDR3 DNA: TGTGCCAGCGCAGCCCGGGACCAAACGAACACCGGGGAGCTGTTTTTT. It translates to CASAARDQTNTGELFF.

The V gene is TRBV7-2, the J gene TRBJ2-3; D is unresolved. This CDR3 has 13 residues. Trimming removed 7 bases at V and 3 bases at J, with 11 bases between. Germline lookup yields CDR1 SGHTA and CDR2 FQGNSA. The CDR3 protein is CASTRGLTDTQYF. As DNA, the CDR3 is TGTGCCAGCACCCGCGGTCTTACAGATACGCAGTATTTT.

This clonotype has only a few counts. V is TRBV7-6 and J is TRBJ1-1, with 9 bases fitting TRBD1. The CDR3 totals 14 residues. The ends lost 5 bases at V and 1 base at J; junction bases unmatched: 2. CDR1 SGHVS and CDR2 FNYEAQ come from the germline V gene. The CDR3 DNA reads TGTGCCAGCAGCCCGGGACAGGGGAACACTGAAGCTTTCTTT. Its protein is CASSPGQGNTEAFF.

This clonotype was counted at least ten times. This chain connects TRBV7-6 to TRBJ1-2; no definite D call. Trimming took 2 bases from V and 4 from J, leaving 8 bases between them. Germline-derived CDR1 and CDR2 are SGHVS and FNYEAQ. The length of the CDR3 is 13 residues. The CDR3: CASSLTVSYGYTF. Written as DNA, the CDR3 is TGTGCCAGCAGCTTAACAGTCTCCTATGGCTACACCTTC.

This clonotype was seen a handful of times. This rearrangement joins TRBV5-6 to TRBJ2-1; 11 positions match TRBD2. With V trimmed by 4 bases and J by 4 bases, 13 bases remained unmatched. Germline V CDR1 and CDR2: SGHDT, YYEEEE. The CDR3 is 18 amino acids. The CDR3 protein is CASSRRYSGLADYNEQFF. DNA of the CDR3: TGTGCCAGCAGCAGACGTTACTCGGGACTAGCGGATTACAATGAGCAGTTCTTC.